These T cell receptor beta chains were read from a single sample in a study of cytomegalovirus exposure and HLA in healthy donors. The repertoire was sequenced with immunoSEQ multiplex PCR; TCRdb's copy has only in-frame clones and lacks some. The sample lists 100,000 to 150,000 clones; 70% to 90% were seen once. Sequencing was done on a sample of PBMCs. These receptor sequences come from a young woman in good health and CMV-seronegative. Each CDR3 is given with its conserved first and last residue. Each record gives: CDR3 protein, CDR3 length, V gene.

CDR3aa: CASDGLDGYTEAFF; len: 14; v_gene: TRBV2
CDR3aa: CASSLGGTGMNYGYTF; len: 16; v_gene: TRBV7-9
CDR3aa: CASSFLGTGGTEAFF; len: 15; v_gene: TRBV28
CDR3aa: CASSSQYHRTFF; len: 12; v_gene: TRBV7-9
CDR3aa: CASTRGGLSTDTQYF; len: 15; v_gene: TRBV9
CDR3aa: CASSLRGTSGGAFTDTQYF; len: 19; v_gene: TRBV7-3
CDR3aa: CASSQTQGFSGNTIYF; len: 16; v_gene: TRBV27
CDR3aa: CAWSTARDTGELFF; len: 14; v_gene: TRBV30
CDR3aa: CATSRVAGSQQETQYF; len: 16; v_gene: TRBV15
CDR3aa: CASSRGGPYEQYF; len: 13; v_gene: TRBV7-9
CDR3aa: CASSATGATNEKLFF; len: 15; v_gene: TRBV28
CDR3aa: CASRLDRVETGELFF; len: 15; v_gene: TRBV2
CDR3aa: CASSLVMGAGNTEAFF; len: 16; v_gene: TRBV7-6
CDR3aa: CASSQDSDSPLHF; len: 13; v_gene: TRBV25-1
CDR3aa: CASSGDSSGNTIYF; len: 14; v_gene: TRBV5-6